The clone carrying this TCR beta chain appeared many times. Its target is unknown. CDR3 regions of TCR beta were amplified from RNA transcripts. Scientists carried out first-round RT-PCR using HTBI primers and then a second-round multiplex PCR. Each CDR3 protein gets one entry after TCRdb re-called the multiplex PCR reads with MiXCR. The profile shows about 370,000 distinct CDR3 sequences, roughly 18% of them singletons. The data are from a study of Graves' ophthalmopathy and Graves' hyperthyroidism. The study's findings and limits: Sensitivity of under 71% and specificity of approximately 73% were achieved by the model that predicted ophthalmopathy progression. Most expanded clonotypes in thyroid above 0.001 frequency also showed up in blood.

Each diagnosis was determined on the basis of clinical symptoms, serum thyroxine, TRAb, thyroid ultrasound and orbital computed tomography. Sequenced sample: peripheral blood. The sequence derives from a woman between 18 and 30 years old with Graves' ophthalmopathy.

The CDR3 spells CASSPYYDHYGYTF. CDR3 in DNA: TGTGCCAGCAGCCCGTACTACGACCACTATGGCTACACCTTC. The chain couples TRBV7-8 to TRBJ1-2; no clear D. There are 14 residues in the CDR3. V lost 5 bases to trimming and J lost 3 bases, with 13 bases between them. Germline V gene lookup returns CDR1 SGHVS and CDR2 FQNEAQ.